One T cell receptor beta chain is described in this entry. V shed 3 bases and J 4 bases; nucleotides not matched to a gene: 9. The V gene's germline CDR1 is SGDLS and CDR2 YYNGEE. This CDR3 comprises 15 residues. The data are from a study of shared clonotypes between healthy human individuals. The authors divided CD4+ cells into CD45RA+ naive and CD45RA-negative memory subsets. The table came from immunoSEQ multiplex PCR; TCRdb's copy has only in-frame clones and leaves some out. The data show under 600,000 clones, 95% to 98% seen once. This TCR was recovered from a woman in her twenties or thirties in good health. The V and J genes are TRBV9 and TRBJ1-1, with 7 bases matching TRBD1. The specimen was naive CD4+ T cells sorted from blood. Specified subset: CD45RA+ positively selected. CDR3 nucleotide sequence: TGTGCCAGCAGCGCAATGGGGACAGCAGGCACTGAAGCTTTCTTT. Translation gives CASSAMGTAGTEAFF.